The 22 T cell receptor beta chains given below trace back to one sample, sequenced in a study of blood T cell repertoires in COVID-19. Only in-frame clones appear in the TCRdb table, and some are missing; sequencing was by immunoSEQ multiplex PCR. The table lists under 250,000 clones, 86% of them singletons. Sequenced: peripheral blood. The receptors shown here come from a woman at least 80 years old with COVID-19, enrolled during active disease.

The chain uses TRBV2 and TRBJ2-5; D perhaps matches TRBD1 (6 bases). Trimming took 3 bases from V and 4 from J, leaving 9 bases between them. CDR1 SNHLY and CDR2 FYNNEI come from the germline V gene. This CDR3 region has 13 residues. The CDR3 protein is CASSEQGLETQYF. The CDR3 DNA reads as TGTGCCAGCAGTGAGCAGGGGTTAGAGACCCAGTACTTC.

This clone was seen only a few times. The V and J genes are TRBV5-1 and TRBJ2-7, with a possible D match to TRBD2 (5 bases). Germline assignment: CDR1 SGHRS and CDR2 YFSETQ. The CDR3 is 13 residues long. V lost 2 bases to trimming and J lost 6 bases, with 12 bases between them. The CDR3 nucleotides are TGCGCCAGCAGCTTCACTAGGTCCGGCGAGCAGTACTTC. It encodes CASSFTRSGEQYF.

The rearrangement joins TRBV19 to TRBJ1-5, with TRBD1 matching over 10 bases. This CDR3 has 13 residues. Germline V gene data show CDR1 as LNHDA and CDR2 as SQIVND (reference sequence). The trim removed 11 bases at V and 7 bases at J, leaving 8 bases unmatched. CDR3 bases: TGTGCCTCCTCGGGACAGGGGTTCCAGCCCCAGCATTTT. It yields the protein CASSGQGFQPQHF.

The V call is TRBV5-1, the J call TRBJ2-6; 8 bases agree with TRBD1. This CDR3 comprises 17 residues. The V gene's germline CDR1 is SGHRS and CDR2 YFSETQ. V gave up 4 bases and J gave up 3 bases; unmatched junction bases: 9. Here the CDR3 DNA reads TGCGCCAGCAGCCCCTCGACAGGGGTAGGTGGGGCCAACGTCCTGACTTTC. The encoded protein is CASSPSTGVGGANVLTF. The full variable domain, in which reference TRBV5-1 and TRBJ2-6 provide the parts outside the CDR3, is KAGVTQTPRYLIKTRGQQVTLSCSPISGHRSVSWYQQTPGQGLQFLFEYFSETQRNKGNFPGRFSGRQFSNSRSEMNVSTLELGDSALYLCASSPSTGVGGANVLTFGAGSRLTVL.

The J gene is TRBJ1-2, the V gene TRBV19, with a weak D call TRBD1 (6 bases). V dropped 7 bases and J dropped 2 bases, with 11 bases sitting between them. Germline V gene data show CDR1 as LNHDA and CDR2 as SQIVND (reference sequence). The CDR3 consists of 13 residues. The CDR3 DNA sequence: TGTGCCAGTACAGGGGCGGTGAACTATGGCTACACCTTC. Translating gives CASTGAVNYGYTF.

The chain couples TRBV7-2 to TRBJ2-7, with 10 nucleotides matching TRBD1. With 3 bases clipped from V and 7 bases from J, the junction kept 9 bases outside the gene matches. Germline V gene data show CDR1 as SGHTA and CDR2 as FQGNSA. The CDR3 has 15 amino acids. The CDR3: CASSLGTGDVFEQYF. The CDR3 DNA is TGTGCCAGCAGCTTGGGGACAGGGGATGTTTTTGAGCAGTACTTC.

This sequence joins TRBV2 and TRBJ1-6, with TRBD1 identical over 8 bases. The junction had 6 bases not matched to a gene; V was cut back by 7 bases and J by 7 bases. Looked up from germline, CDR1 is SNHLY and CDR2 is FYNNEI. The CDR3 contains 14 residues. CDR3 bases: TGTGCCAGCACAGGACAGGGCCCCAATTCACCCCTCCACTTT. Its protein is CASTGQGPNSPLHF.

This rearrangement joins TRBV10-2 to TRBJ2-2; D perhaps matches TRBD2 (6 bases). CDR1 and CDR2 (germline): WSHSY, SAAADI. V lost 7 bases, J lost 2 bases, and 11 bases lay in between. The length of the CDR3 is 14 residues. As DNA, the CDR3 is TGCGCCAGCATGGGGGACTTCAACACCGGGGAGCTGTTTTTT. This codes for CASMGDFNTGELFF.

The genes are TRBV7-2 and TRBJ1-3; 7 nucleotides agree with TRBD1. Germline V gene lookup returns CDR1 SGHTA and CDR2 FQGNSA. Trimming removed 1 base from V and 3 bases from J; junction bases left unmatched: 6. This CDR3 has 16 amino acids. The CDR3 bases are TGTGCCAGCAGCTTAGAGGACAGGTCTAATGGAAACACCATATATTTT. Translated: CASSLEDRSNGNTIYF.

This clone occurred once. This sequence joins TRBV4-1 and TRBJ1-1; TRBD1 matches at 7 bases. From germline, CDR1 is MGHRA and CDR2 YSYEKL. The junction had 13 bases not matched to a gene; V was cut back by 6 bases and J by 0 bases. The CDR3 runs 17 residues. Here the CDR3 DNA reads TGCGCCAGCAGTCCCGGGACAGCGATCTCGCTGAACACTGAAGCTTTCTTT. Its protein is CASSPGTAISLNTEAFF.

This clone was counted a single time. The chain has TRBV7-2 and TRBJ2-1; TRBD1 agrees at 10 bases. Germline loops: CDR1 SGHTA, CDR2 FQGNSA. Trimming removed 6 bases from V and 3 bases from J; junction bases left unmatched: 5. The CDR3 runs to 15 residues. In nucleotides, the CDR3 is TGTGCCAGCAGACGACAGGGGGCCAACTACAATGAGCAGTTCTTC. As protein: CASRRQGANYNEQFF.

V usage is TRBV30 and J usage is TRBJ1-5, with 9 positions matching TRBD1. J gave up 5 bases and V 5 bases, and 7 bases lay outside the gene matches. The CDR3 consists of 14 residues. Germline V lookup: CDR1 GTSNPN, CDR2 SVGIG (reference sequence). The CDR3 loop is CAWAQGAWDQPQHF. The CDR3, as DNA: TGTGCCTGGGCACAGGGGGCTTGGGATCAGCCCCAGCATTTT. The full variable domain, completed using reference TRBV30 and TRBJ1-5, is SQTIHQWPATLVQPVGSPLSLECTVEGTSNPNLYWYRQAAGRGLQLLFYSVGIGQISSEVPQNLSASRPQDRQFILSSKKLLLSDSGFYLCAWAQGAWDQPQHFGDGTRLSIL.

J is TRBJ1-1 and V is TRBV6-4; D is undetermined. The CDR3 runs to 13 residues. Deletions cut 6 bases from V and 3 bases from J, with 11 bases between. CDR1 MRHNA and CDR2 SNTAGT come from the germline V gene. The CDR3 reads CASRREEYTEAFF. CDR3 in DNA: TGTGCCAGCAGAAGAGAGGAATACACTGAAGCTTTCTTT.

This chain joins TRBV7-2 and TRBJ1-2, with unresolved D. The CDR3 extends over 17 amino acids. V dropped 4 bases and J dropped 2 bases, with 20 bases sitting between them. Germline V gene lookup returns CDR1 SGHTA and CDR2 FQGNSA. Here the CDR3 reads CASSSVGNRSANYGYTF. The DNA of the CDR3 is TGTGCCAGCAGCTCGGTGGGCAATCGCTCAGCCAACTATGGCTACACCTTC.

The gene calls are TRBV15 and TRBJ1-3; 8 positions match TRBD1. The V gene end was trimmed by 3 bases and the J gene end by 2 bases; junction bases not matched to a gene: 9. Germline loops: CDR1 LNHNV, CDR2 YYDKDF (reference sequence). This CDR3 is 17 amino acids long. The CDR3 loop reads CATSSTGGPGAGNTIYF. CDR3 DNA: TGTGCCACCAGCAGTACAGGGGGTCCTGGAGCTGGAAACACCATATATTTT.

The J gene is TRBJ2-6, the V gene TRBV10-3; TRBD1 aligns across 7 bases. The CDR3 is 14 amino acids. Germline CDR1 is ENHRY and CDR2 is SYGVKD. V gave up 10 bases and J gave up 2 bases; unmatched junction bases: 5. The CDR3 DNA reads as TGTGCCACCGCAGACAGGGCTGGGGCCAACGTCCTGACTTTC. Encoded protein: CATADRAGANVLTF.

This clone was detected only once. The V gene is TRBV28, the J gene TRBJ2-2, with TRBD2 matching over 12 bases. V lost 6 bases and J lost 2; bases outside the gene matches: 7. The CDR3 consists of 17 residues. CDR1 and CDR2 (germline): MDHEN, SYDVKM. The DNA for the CDR3 is TGTGCCAGCAGCTTACTAGCGGGGGGTAGAAACACCGGGGAGCTGTTTTTT. This gives the protein CASSLLAGGRNTGELFF. The full variable domain, with the rest looked up from reference TRBV28 and TRBJ2-2, is DVKVTQSSRYLVKRTGEKVFLECVQDMDHENMFWYRQDPGLGLRLIYFSYDVKMKEKGDIPEGYSVSREKKERFSLILESASTNQTSMYLCASSLLAGGRNTGELFFGEGSRLTVL.

The V and J genes are TRBV5-1 and TRBJ1-4, with TRBD1 as a possible D gene (5 bases). CDR1 and CDR2 from the germline V gene are SGHRS and YFSETQ. The CDR3 runs 15 residues. Trimming pared 8 bases from V and 1 base from J, leaving 15 bases between. CDR3 protein: CASGPVGGTNEKLFF. CDR3 bases: TGCGCCAGTGGACCAGTCGGGGGAACTAATGAAAAACTGTTTTTT. The full variable domain, its missing parts supplied by reference TRBV5-1 and TRBJ1-4, is KAGVTQTPRYLIKTRGQQVTLSCSPISGHRSVSWYQQTPGQGLQFLFEYFSETQRNKGNFPGRFSGRQFSNSRSEMNVSTLELGDSALYLCASGPVGGTNEKLFFGSGTQLSVL.

This sequence joins TRBV5-6 and TRBJ2-1; D unclear. The CDR3 has 11 amino acids. The V end was cut by 1 base, the J end by 8 bases, with 4 bases between. Germline V gene lookup returns CDR1 SGHDT and CDR2 YYEEEE. The CDR3 loop reads CASSLYYEQFF. CDR3 in DNA: TGTGCCAGCAGCTTGTATTATGAGCAGTTCTTC. Together with reference TRBV5-6 and TRBJ2-1, the CDR3 gives the full variable domain: DAGVTQSPTHLIKTRGQQVTLRCSPKSGHDTVSWYQQALGQGPQFIFQYYEEEERQRGNFPDRFSGHQFPNYSSELNVNALLLGDSALYLCASSLYYEQFFGPGTRLTVL.

V usage is TRBV30 and J usage is TRBJ1-3, with D unclear. Germline values: CDR1 GTSNPN, CDR2 SVGIG (reference sequence). Trimming pared 3 bases from V and 2 bases from J, leaving 8 bases between. The CDR3 loop spans 13 amino acids. The CDR3 reads CAWRTLAGNTIYF. In nucleotides, the CDR3 is TGTGCCTGGAGGACGCTAGCTGGAAACACCATATATTTT. Looking up the rest from reference TRBV30 and TRBJ1-3 gives the full variable domain: SQTIHQWPATLVQPVGSPLSLECTVEGTSNPNLYWYRQAAGRGLQLLFYSVGIGQISSEVPQNLSASRPQDRQFILSSKKLLLSDSGFYLCAWRTLAGNTIYFGEGSWLTVV.

This clone was seen just once. The V call is TRBV28, the J call TRBJ2-7, with 8 nucleotides matching TRBD1. V gave up 5 bases and J gave up 2 bases; unmatched junction bases: 5. This CDR3 region has 14 residues. CDR1 MDHEN and CDR2 SYDVKM come from the germline V gene. The CDR3 DNA sequence: TGTGCCAGCAGTCTCGGACAGGGAACCTACGAGCAGTACTTC. This gives the protein CASSLGQGTYEQYF. Combining the CDR3 with reference TRBV28 and TRBJ2-7 gives the whole variable domain DVKVTQSSRYLVKRTGEKVFLECVQDMDHENMFWYRQDPGLGLRLIYFSYDVKMKEKGDIPEGYSVSREKKERFSLILESASTNQTSMYLCASSLGQGTYEQYFGPGTRLTVT.

This clone is a singleton in its sample. The genes are TRBV4-2 and TRBJ1-1; possible D gene TRBD1, 5 bases. Trimming shortened V by 4 bases and J by 4 bases, and 16 bases separated the two germline ends. The CDR3 consists of 15 residues. The V gene's germline CDR1 is LGHNA and CDR2 YNFKEQ. CDR3 loop: CASSPLGDLSTEAFF. Written as DNA, the CDR3 is TGTGCCAGCAGCCCCTTAGGGGACTTAAGCACTGAAGCTTTCTTT.